These T cell receptor beta chains were read from a single sample in a study of immune cell composition in non-small cell lung cancer. Profiling relied on immunoSEQ multiplex PCR, and the TCRdb table lists in-frame clones only, not all of them. The sample yields fewer than 15,000 clones, roughly 69% seen once. Sequencing was carried out using lung tumor tissue. These receptors all stem from a human donor with non-small cell lung cancer. The CDR3 runs from the conserved cysteine through the conserved F or W. D genes are given only for firm matches. Some rows mark clone size as missing; the rest say once, few, many or name a class of expanded clone.

D gene	clone size	V gene	J gene	CDR3 protein	CDR3 DNA
TRBD1	few	TRBV4-1	TRBJ1-2	CASSQASWTGGIYGYTF	TGCGCCAGCAGCCAGGCTTCTTGGACAGGGGGTATCTATGGCTACACCTTC
NA	NA	TRBV7-2	TRBJ1-1	CASSLARASFDTEAFF	TGTGCCAGCAGCTTAGCGCGAGCCTCCTTCGACACTGAAGCTTTCTTT
TRBD2	NA	TRBV27	TRBJ2-1	CASSLTSGYYREQFF	TGTGCCAGCAGTCTGACTAGCGGCTATTACCGAGAGCAGTTCTTC
NA	once	TRBV19	TRBJ1-1	CASSSQGGTEAFF	TGTGCCAGTAGTAGCCAGGGTGGCACTGAAGCTTTCTTT
NA	NA	TRBV5-1	TRBJ1-1	CASSLDWGTRWTEAFF	TGCGCCAGCAGCTTGGACTGGGGAACTAGATGGACTGAAGCTTTCTTT
NA	NA	TRBV29-1	TRBJ1-2	CSVGGRGSAYGYTF	TGCAGCGTTGGAGGTAGGGGGAGCGCCTATGGCTACACCTTC
NA	NA	TRBV29-1	TRBJ1-2	CSVGGVNYGYTF	TGCAGCGTTGGCGGGGTCAACTATGGCTACACCTTC
NA	NA	TRBV11-2	TRBJ1-1	CASSLMLTVTEAFF	TGTGCCAGCAGCCTGATGTTGACAGTAACTGAAGCTTTCTTT
NA	NA	TRBV7-2	TRBJ2-3	CASSATSADTQYF	TGTGCCAGCAGCGCAACGAGTGCAGATACGCAGTATTTT
NA	once	TRBV9	TRBJ1-2	CASSVSPGGGYTF	TGTGCCAGCAGCGTATCCCCGGGTGGTGGCTACACCTTC
TRBD2	NA	TRBV5-4	TRBJ2-5	CASSSAGGHQETQYF	TGTGCCAGCAGTTCAGCGGGGGGGCACCAAGAGACCCAGTACTTC
TRBD1	few	TRBV29-1	TRBJ1-2	CSVEAGQVDYTF	TGCAGCGTTGAAGCTGGACAGGTGGACTACACCTTC
TRBD2	NA	TRBV5-1	TRBJ2-3	CASSPAAGGDADTQYF	TGCGCCAGCAGCCCCGCGGCGGGGGGGGACGCAGATACGCAGTATTTT
NA	NA	TRBV5-4	TRBJ1-1	CASIRWAARDTEAFF	TGTGCCAGCATCCGCTGGGCCGCCAGGGACACTGAAGCTTTCTTT
TRBD2	NA	TRBV5-1	TRBJ2-5	CASSLWGGEGETQYF	TGCGCCAGCAGCTTATGGGGGGGAGAAGGAGAGACCCAGTACTTC
NA	NA	TRBV19	TRBJ1-2	CASSGGQDYGYTF	TGTGCCAGTAGTGGGGGACAAGACTATGGCTACACCTTC
NA	NA	TRBV6-5	TRBJ1-1	CASSYWAQERGTEAFF	TGTGCCAGCAGTTACTGGGCCCAGGAGCGGGGTACTGAAGCTTTCTTT
NA	NA	TRBV7-9	TRBJ1-1	CASSLDRVTEAFF	TGTGCCAGCAGCTTAGACAGGGTCACTGAAGCTTTCTTT
NA	NA	TRBV6-4	TRBJ1-2	CASSDSFNPRNYYGYTF	TGTGCCAGCAGTGACTCGTTTAACCCGAGGAATTACTATGGCTACACCTTC
TRBD1	few	TRBV7-9	TRBJ1-4	CASSWGQGNEKLFF	TGTGCCAGCAGCTGGGGACAGGGGAACGAAAAACTGTTTTTT
TRBD1	NA	TRBV7-6	TRBJ2-1	CASSWGTDNEQFF	TGTGCCAGCAGCTGGGGGACAGACAATGAGCAGTTCTTC
NA	NA	TRBV6-1	TRBJ1-1	CASRQISTSEAFF	TGTGCCAGCAGACAGATAAGTACGTCCGAAGCTTTCTTT
NA	large	TRBV7-9	TRBJ2-3	CASSSGFTDTQYF	TGTGCCAGCAGCTCAGGGTTCACAGATACGCAGTATTTT
NA	NA	TRBV4-2	TRBJ1-1	CASSQDRVLTEAFF	TGTGCCAGCAGCCAAGACAGGGTCCTCACTGAAGCTTTCTTT
NA	NA	TRBV19	TRBJ2-7	CASSPGTPLWQYF	TGTGCCAGTAGTCCCGGGACTCCCCTTTGGCAGTACTTC
NA	NA	TRBV5-1	TRBJ2-5	CASSHWGGRWQETQYF	TGCGCCAGCAGTCACTGGGGGGGGCGGTGGCAAGAGACCCAGTACTTC
TRBD1	NA	TRBV6-6	TRBJ2-7	CASSYSDRVPSYEQYF	TGTGCCAGCAGTTACTCAGACAGGGTCCCTTCCTACGAGCAGTACTTC
NA	NA	TRBV2	TRBJ1-2	CASGLQGPNYGYTF	TGTGCCAGCGGCCTACAGGGCCCTAACTATGGCTACACCTTC
NA	once	TRBV28	TRBJ1-2	CASSPAPSLNYGYTF	TGTGCCAGCAGTCCCGCGCCGTCGTTAAACTATGGCTACACCTTC
NA	NA	TRBV13	TRBJ2-7	CASRGSYEQYF	TGTGCCAGCCGGGGATCCTACGAGCAGTACTTC
NA	NA	TRBV19	TRBJ1-1	CASSRLEGPKTEAFF	TGTGCCAGTAGTCGCCTGGAGGGACCCAAGACTGAAGCTTTCTTT
NA	NA	TRBV7-2	TRBJ1-5	CASSLRRDQPQHF	TGTGCCAGCAGCTTGCGGCGAGATCAGCCCCAGCATTTT
TRBD1	few	TRBV5-1	TRBJ1-6	CASSSGQGSSPLHF	TGCGCCAGCAGCTCTGGACAGGGGAGCTCACCCCTCCACTTT
NA	NA	TRBV6-5	TRBJ2-7	CASSTGGDEQYF	TGTGCCAGCAGCACAGGGGGGGACGAGCAGTACTTC
TRBD1	NA	TRBV30	TRBJ2-2	CAWSVPVTGRNTGELFF	TGTGCCTGGAGTGTACCTGTGACAGGGCGGAACACCGGGGAGCTGTTTTTT
NA	NA	TRBV10-3	TRBJ1-6	CAISAVSGNGLYNSPLHF	TGTGCCATCAGTGCCGTGTCGGGGAATGGTCTCTATAATTCACCCCTCCACTTT
NA	few	TRBV11-2	TRBJ1-2	CASSLYREGKPTF	TGTGCCAGCAGCTTATACCGGGAAGGGAAGCCCACTTTC